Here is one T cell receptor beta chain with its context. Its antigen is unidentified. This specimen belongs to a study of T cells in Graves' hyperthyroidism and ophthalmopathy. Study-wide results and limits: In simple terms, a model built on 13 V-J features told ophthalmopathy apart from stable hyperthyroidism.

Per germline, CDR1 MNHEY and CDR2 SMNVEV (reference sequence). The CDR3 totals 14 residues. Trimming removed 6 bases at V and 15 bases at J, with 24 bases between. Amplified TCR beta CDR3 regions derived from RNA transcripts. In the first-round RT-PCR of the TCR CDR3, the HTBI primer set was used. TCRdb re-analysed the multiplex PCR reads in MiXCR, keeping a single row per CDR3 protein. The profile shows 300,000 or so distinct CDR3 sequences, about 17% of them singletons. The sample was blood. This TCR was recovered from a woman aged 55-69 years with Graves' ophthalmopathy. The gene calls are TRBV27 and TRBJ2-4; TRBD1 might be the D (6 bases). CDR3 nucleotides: TGTGCCAGCAGCCGCCGGGACAATGCCCAGCGATTGTACTTC. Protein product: CASSRRDNAQRLYF.